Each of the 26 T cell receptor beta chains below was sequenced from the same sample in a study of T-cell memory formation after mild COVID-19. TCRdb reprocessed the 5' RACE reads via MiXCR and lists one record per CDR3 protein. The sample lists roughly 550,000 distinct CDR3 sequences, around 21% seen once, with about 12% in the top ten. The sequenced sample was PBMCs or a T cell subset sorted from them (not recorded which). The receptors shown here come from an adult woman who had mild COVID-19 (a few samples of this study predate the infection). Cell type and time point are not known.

The CDR3 DNA sequence: TGCAGCGTGGAACTAGCGAGCGACAATGAGCAGTTCTTC. Its protein is CSVELASDNEQFF. The chain couples TRBV29-1 to TRBJ2-1; 7 positions match TRBD2. CDR1 is SQVTM, CDR2 ANQGSEA, per germline. J was trimmed by 5 bases and V by 6 bases; bases with no gene match: 7. This CDR3 spans 13 amino acids.

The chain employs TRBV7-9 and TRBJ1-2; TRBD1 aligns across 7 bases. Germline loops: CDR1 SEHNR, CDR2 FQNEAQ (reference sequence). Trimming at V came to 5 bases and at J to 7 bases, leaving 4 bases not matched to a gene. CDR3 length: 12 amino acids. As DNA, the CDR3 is TGTGCCAGCAGCCTCCGGGACAGTGGCTACACCTTC. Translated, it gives CASSLRDSGYTF.

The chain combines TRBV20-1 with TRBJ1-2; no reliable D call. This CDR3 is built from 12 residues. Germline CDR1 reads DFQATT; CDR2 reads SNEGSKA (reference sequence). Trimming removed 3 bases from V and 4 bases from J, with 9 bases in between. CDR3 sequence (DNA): TGCAGTGCTAGTGCCAGCTCCTATGGCTACACCTTC. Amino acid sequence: CSASASSYGYTF.

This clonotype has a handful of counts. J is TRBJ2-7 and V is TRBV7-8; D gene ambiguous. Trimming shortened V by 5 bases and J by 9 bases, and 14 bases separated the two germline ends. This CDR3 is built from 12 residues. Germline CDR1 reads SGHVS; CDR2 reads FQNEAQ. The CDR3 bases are TGTGCCAGCAGCCGTGACCCCTTCGGGCAGTACTTC. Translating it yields CASSRDPFGQYF.

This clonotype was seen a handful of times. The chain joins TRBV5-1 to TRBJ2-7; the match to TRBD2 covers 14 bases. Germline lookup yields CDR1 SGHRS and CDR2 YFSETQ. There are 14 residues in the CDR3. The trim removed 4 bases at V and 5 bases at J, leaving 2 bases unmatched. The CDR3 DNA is TGCGCCAGCAGCGGGACTAGCGGGAGCCACGAGCAGTACTTC. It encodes CASSGTSGSHEQYF.

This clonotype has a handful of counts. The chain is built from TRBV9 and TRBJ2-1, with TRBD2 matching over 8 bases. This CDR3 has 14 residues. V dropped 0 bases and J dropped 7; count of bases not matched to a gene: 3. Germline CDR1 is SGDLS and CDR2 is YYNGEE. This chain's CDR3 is CASSVAQRENEQFF. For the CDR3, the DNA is TGTGCCAGCAGCGTAGCCCAGCGGGAGAATGAGCAGTTCTTC.

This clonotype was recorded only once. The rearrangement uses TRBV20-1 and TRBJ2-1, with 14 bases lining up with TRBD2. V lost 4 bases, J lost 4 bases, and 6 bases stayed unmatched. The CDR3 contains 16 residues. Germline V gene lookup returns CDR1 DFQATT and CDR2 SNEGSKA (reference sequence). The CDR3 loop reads CSAKGLAGARYNEQFF. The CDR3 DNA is TGCAGTGCTAAGGGACTAGCGGGAGCGAGGTACAATGAGCAGTTCTTC.

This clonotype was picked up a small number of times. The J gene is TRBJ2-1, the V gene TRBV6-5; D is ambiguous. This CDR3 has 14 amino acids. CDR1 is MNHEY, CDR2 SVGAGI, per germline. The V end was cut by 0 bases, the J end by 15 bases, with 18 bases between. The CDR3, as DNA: TGTGCCAGCAGTTACTCGAAGTTCAGTGCCATGGGGTTCTTC. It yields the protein CASSYSKFSAMGFF.

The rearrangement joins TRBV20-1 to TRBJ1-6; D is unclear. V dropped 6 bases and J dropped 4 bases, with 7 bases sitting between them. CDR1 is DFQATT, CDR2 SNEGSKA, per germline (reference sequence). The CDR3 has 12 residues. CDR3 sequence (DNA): TGCAGTGCGAGGAGATATAATTCACCCCTCCACTTT. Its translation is CSARRYNSPLHF.

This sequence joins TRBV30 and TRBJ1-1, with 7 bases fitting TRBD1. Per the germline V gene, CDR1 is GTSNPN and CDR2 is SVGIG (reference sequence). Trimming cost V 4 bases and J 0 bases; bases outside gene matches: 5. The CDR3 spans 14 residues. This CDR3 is CAWTGTVMNTEAFF. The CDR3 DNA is TGTGCCTGGACTGGGACAGTTATGAACACTGAAGCTTTCTTT.

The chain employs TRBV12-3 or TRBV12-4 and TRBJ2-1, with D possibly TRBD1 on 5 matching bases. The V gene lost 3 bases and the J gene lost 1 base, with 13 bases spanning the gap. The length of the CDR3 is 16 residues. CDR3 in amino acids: CASSFVAGPSYNEQFF. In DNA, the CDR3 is TGTGCCAGCAGTTTCGTTGCAGGGCCGTCCTACAATGAGCAGTTCTTC.

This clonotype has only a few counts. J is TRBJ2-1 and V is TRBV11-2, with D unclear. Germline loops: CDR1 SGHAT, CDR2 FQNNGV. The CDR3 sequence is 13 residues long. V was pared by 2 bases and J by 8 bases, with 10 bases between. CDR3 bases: TGTGCCAGCAGCTTACCGTTTGGGCATGAGCAGTTCTTC. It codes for CASSLPFGHEQFF.

The CDR3 bases are TGTGCCAGCAGTGCCGACAGGGGGAAGCCCGGGGAGCTGTTTTTT. Encoded protein: CASSADRGKPGELFF. The V gene is TRBV27, the J gene TRBJ2-2, with 9 bases matching TRBD1. V was pared by 5 bases and J by 6 bases, with 7 bases of the junction left unmatched. The CDR3 is 15 residues long. Germline V lookup: CDR1 MNHEY, CDR2 SMNVEV (reference sequence).

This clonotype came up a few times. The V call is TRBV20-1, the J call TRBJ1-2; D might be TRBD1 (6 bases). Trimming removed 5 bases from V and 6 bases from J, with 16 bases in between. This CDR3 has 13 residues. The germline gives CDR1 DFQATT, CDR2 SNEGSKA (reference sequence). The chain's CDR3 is CSAPAPGTNGYTF. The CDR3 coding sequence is TGCAGTGCTCCTGCCCCCGGGACAAATGGCTACACCTTC.

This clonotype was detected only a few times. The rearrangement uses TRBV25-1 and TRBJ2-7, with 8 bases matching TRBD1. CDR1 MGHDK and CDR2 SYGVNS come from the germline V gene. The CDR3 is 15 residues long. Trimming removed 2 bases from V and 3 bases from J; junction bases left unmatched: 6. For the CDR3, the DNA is TGTGCCAGCAGTGAACGGACAGGGACTCACTACGAGCAGTACTTC. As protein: CASSERTGTHYEQYF.

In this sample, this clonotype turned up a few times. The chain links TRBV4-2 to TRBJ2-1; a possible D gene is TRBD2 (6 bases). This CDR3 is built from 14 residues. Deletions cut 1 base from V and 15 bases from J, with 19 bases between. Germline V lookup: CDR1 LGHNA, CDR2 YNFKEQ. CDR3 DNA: TGTGCCAGCAGCCAAGGGGTATTAGCGGAATTGCCGTTCTTC. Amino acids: CASSQGVLAELPFF.

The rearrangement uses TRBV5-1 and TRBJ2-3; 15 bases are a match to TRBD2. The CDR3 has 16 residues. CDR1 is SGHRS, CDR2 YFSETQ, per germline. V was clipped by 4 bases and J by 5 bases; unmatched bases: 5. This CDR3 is CASSTGLAGGQDTQYF. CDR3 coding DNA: TGCGCCAGCAGCACCGGACTAGCGGGGGGGCAAGATACGCAGTATTTT. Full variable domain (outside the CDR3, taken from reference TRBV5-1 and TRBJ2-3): KAGVTQTPRYLIKTRGQQVTLSCSPISGHRSVSWYQQTPGQGLQFLFEYFSETQRNKGNFPGRFSGRQFSNSRSEMNVSTLELGDSALYLCASSTGLAGGQDTQYFGPGTRLTVL.

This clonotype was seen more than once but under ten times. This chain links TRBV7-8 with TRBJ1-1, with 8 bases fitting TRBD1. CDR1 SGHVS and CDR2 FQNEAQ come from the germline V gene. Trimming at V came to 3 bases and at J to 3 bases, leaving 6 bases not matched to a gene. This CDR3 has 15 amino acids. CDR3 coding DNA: TGTGCCAGCAGCTTCAGGGGGCGCAGGGACACTGAAGCTTTCTTT. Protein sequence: CASSFRGRRDTEAFF.

CDR3 DNA sequence: TGTGCCAGCAGCCCAACCGGGTTCCTAGGGGAGCTGTTTTTT. Translating gives CASSPTGFLGELFF. This chain uses TRBV7-8 with TRBJ2-2; D not certain. The V and J ends lost 5 bases and 8 bases respectively, with 15 bases between them. The CDR3 totals 14 residues. Germline CDR1 and CDR2: SGHVS and FQNEAQ. Complete variable domain (other parts from reference TRBV7-8 and TRBJ2-2): GAGVSQSPRYKVAKRGQDVALRCDPISGHVSLFWYQQALGQGPEFLTYFQNEAQLDKSGLPSDRFFAERPEGSVSTLKIQRTQQEDSAVYLCASSPTGFLGELFFGEGSRLTVL.

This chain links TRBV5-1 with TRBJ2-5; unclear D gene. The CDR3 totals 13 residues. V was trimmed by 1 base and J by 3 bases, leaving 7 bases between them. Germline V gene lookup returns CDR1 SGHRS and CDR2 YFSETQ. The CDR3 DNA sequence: TGCGCCAGCAGCTTGCAGCTAGAAGAGACCCAGTACTTC. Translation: CASSLQLEETQYF.

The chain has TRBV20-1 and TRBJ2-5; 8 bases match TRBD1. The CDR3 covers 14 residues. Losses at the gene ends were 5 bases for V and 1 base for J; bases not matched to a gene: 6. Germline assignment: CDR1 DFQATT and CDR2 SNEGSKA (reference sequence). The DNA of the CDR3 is TGCAGTGCTCCGGACAGGGCGACCCAAGAGACCCAGTACTTC. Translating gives CSAPDRATQETQYF.

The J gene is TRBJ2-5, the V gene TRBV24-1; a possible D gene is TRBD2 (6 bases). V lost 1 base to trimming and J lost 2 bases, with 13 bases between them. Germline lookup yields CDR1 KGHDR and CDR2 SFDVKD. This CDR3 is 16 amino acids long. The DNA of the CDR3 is TGTGCCACCAGTGATTTTGTGACTAGTGAGCAAGAGACCCAGTACTTC. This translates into CATSDFVTSEQETQYF.

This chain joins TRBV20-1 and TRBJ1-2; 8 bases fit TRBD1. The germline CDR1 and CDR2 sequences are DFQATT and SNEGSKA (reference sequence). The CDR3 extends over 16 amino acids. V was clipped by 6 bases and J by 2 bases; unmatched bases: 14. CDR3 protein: CSAHGTGQVSNYGYTF. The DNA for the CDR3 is TGCAGTGCCCATGGGACAGGCCAAGTATCCAACTATGGCTACACCTTC.

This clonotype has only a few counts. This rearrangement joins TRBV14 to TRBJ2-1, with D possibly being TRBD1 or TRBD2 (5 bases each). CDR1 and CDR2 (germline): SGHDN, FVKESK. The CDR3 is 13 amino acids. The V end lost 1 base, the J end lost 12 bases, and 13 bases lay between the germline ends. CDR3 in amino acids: CASSQAGPDGQFF. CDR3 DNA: TGTGCCAGCAGCCAAGCGGGACCCGACGGGCAGTTCTTC.

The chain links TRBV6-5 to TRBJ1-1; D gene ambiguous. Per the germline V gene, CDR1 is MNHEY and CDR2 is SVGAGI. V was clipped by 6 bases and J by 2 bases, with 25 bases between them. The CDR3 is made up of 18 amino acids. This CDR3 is CASRFRGRVRVGNTEAFF. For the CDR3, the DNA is TGTGCCAGCAGGTTCCGTGGGAGGGTGAGAGTAGGAAACACTGAAGCTTTCTTT.

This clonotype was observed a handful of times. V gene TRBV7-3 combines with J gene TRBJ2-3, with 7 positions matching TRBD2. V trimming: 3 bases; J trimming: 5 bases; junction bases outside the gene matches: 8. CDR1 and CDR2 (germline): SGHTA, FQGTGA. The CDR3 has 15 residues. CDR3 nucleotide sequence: TGTGCCAGCAGCTTTAACGGGGGGATGGGAGATACGCAGTATTTT. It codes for CASSFNGGMGDTQYF.